The present entry profiles one T cell receptor (beta chain) with its context. In germline, CDR1 is SNHLY, CDR2 FYNNEI. The CDR3 is 14 residues long. Trimming cost V 7 bases and J 4 bases, with 14 bases left between them. TCRdb's table, derived via immunoSEQ multiplex PCR, lists solely in-frame clones and lacks some. The top ten clones hold about a tenth of a sample with approximately 43,000 clones, less than 95% of them seen once. These data are taken from a study of T cell changes during pregnancy in multiple sclerosis. The source is a female donor with multiple sclerosis, enrolled in a pregnancy study. V usage is TRBV2 and J usage is TRBJ1-5, with D possibly being TRBD1 (6 bases). The sample was CD8+ T cells from peripheral blood mononuclear cells, taken in the first trimester of pregnancy. The CDR3 bases are TGTGCCAGCACCCTGAGGGGGGGGAATCAGCCCCAGCATTTT. As protein: CASTLRGGNQPQHF.